Shown below are 2 T cell receptor beta chains from a single sample sequenced in a study of PD-1 blockade in classical Hodgkin lymphoma. Some clones are missing from TCRdb's copy, which holds only in-frame ones; the method was immunoSEQ multiplex PCR. The sample holds 35,000 to 50,000 clones, 60% to 70% seen once. Time point: cycle 4 day 1 (C4D1), after less than 7 weeks of nivolumab. Every patient experienced relapse after autologous stem cell transplantation, and brentuximab vedotin exposure varied. Material: peripheral blood mononuclear cells (PBMCs), obtained before the fourth cycle of nivolumab. The receptors shown here come from a human donor with classical Hodgkin lymphoma.

The CDR3 here is CASSPPSRPGELFF. The CDR3 nucleotides read TGTGCCAGCAGTCCCCCTAGCCGGCCCGGGGAGCTGTTTTTT. V and J are TRBV27 and TRBJ2-2; D perhaps matches TRBD2 (5 bases). The CDR3 length is 14 residues. In germline, CDR1 is MNHEY, CDR2 SMNVEV (reference sequence). Between the trimmed V and J ends, which lost 5 bases and 6 bases, there was a span of 13 bases.

This clone is a singleton in its sample. V usage is TRBV6-4 and J usage is TRBJ1-1; 9 bases are a match to TRBD1. CDR1 and CDR2 from the germline V gene are MRHNA and SNTAGT. This CDR3 contains 13 residues. The trim removed 5 bases at V and 9 bases at J, leaving 7 bases unmatched. The CDR3 is CASSYAGTGKAFF. The CDR3 nucleotides are TGTGCCAGCAGTTACGCCGGGACAGGGAAAGCTTTCTTT.